The next 29 T cell receptor beta chains were all read from a single sample in a study of T cell changes during pregnancy in multiple sclerosis. TCRdb's copy holds only in-frame clones and misses some; the assay was immunoSEQ multiplex PCR. The sample lists some 14,000 clones, almost 90% seen once, with around 13% in the top ten. The material was CD8+ T cells from peripheral blood mononuclear cells, obtained after pregnancy. Source of these receptors: a female donor in good health, enrolled as a control in a pregnancy study.

The chain is built from TRBV5-6 and TRBJ2-5, with 8 positions matching TRBD2. Germline CDR1 and CDR2: SGHDT and YYEEEE. This CDR3 contains 15 residues. V gave up 4 bases and J gave up 4 bases; unmatched junction bases: 9. CDR3 residues: CASSQSGSLPETQYF. CDR3 sequence (DNA): TGTGCCAGCAGCCAAAGCGGGAGCCTACCAGAGACCCAGTACTTC.

Remarks on this clone: Other DNA variants within this sample encode the same CDR3. The chain links TRBV6-4 to TRBJ2-3; 7 positions match TRBD1. J gave up 4 bases and V 0 bases, and 1 base lay outside the gene matches. The length of the CDR3 is 14 residues. Germline CDR1 MRHNA, CDR2 SNTAGT. CDR3 coding DNA: TGTGCCAGCAGTGACTCGCAGGGGGCAGATACGCAGTATTTT. Translation: CASSDSQGADTQYF.

By proportion, this clone is hyperexpanded. This chain uses TRBV30 with TRBJ1-1; D is ambiguous. The CDR3 consists of 11 residues. Germline CDR1 is GTSNPN and CDR2 is SVGIG (reference sequence). Trimming removed 5 bases from V and 1 base from J, with 5 bases in between. The CDR3 nucleotides read TGTGCCTGGCTCAGGAACACTGAAGCTTTCTTT. This codes for CAWLRNTEAFF. Supplemented by reference TRBV30 and TRBJ1-1, the full variable domain reads SQTIHQWPATLVQPVGSPLSLECTVEGTSNPNLYWYRQAAGRGLQLLFYSVGIGQISSEVPQNLSASRPQDRQFILSSKKLLLSDSGFYLCAWLRNTEAFFGQGTRLTVV.

This clone was detected only once. The CDR3 DNA is TGCGCCAGCAGCTTGGGCGGCGGCCTCCAAGAGACCCAGTACTTC. Its protein product is CASSLGGGLQETQYF. The genes are TRBV5-1 and TRBJ2-5; D is unclear. V was shortened by 0 bases and J by 1 base, with 10 bases between the two germline ends. CDR3 length: 15 amino acids. Germline CDR1 and CDR2: SGHRS and YFSETQ.

This sequence joins TRBV6-1 and TRBJ2-7; D not resolved. The ends were cut back, 7 bases at V and 5 bases at J, with 15 bases in the middle. Germline V gene sequence: CDR1 MNHNS, CDR2 SASEGT. The CDR3 is 13 residues long. CDR3 coding DNA: TGTGCCAGCATAGGAGCTTCTTTGGACGAGCAGTACTTC. Its translation is CASIGASLDEQYF.

This clone came up once. The V and J genes are TRBV27 and TRBJ2-7; D is undetermined. CDR3 length: 13 amino acids. Per germline, CDR1 MNHEY and CDR2 SMNVEV (reference sequence). Deletions cut 0 bases from V and 5 bases from J, with 8 bases between. CDR3: CASSLSNSDEQYF. The CDR3 DNA sequence: TGTGCCAGCAGTTTATCGAACTCTGACGAGCAGTACTTC.

This clone was seen a few times. CDR3 protein: CASSSGTGANVLTF. CDR3 DNA sequence: TGTGCCAGCAGCTCGGGGACTGGGGCCAACGTCCTGACTTTC. This chain uses TRBV5-6 with TRBJ2-6; possible D gene TRBD2, 5 bases. CDR1 is SGHDT and CDR2 is YYEEEE in the germline V gene. The CDR3 has 14 amino acids. V dropped 3 bases and J dropped 2 bases, with 6 bases sitting between them.

V is TRBV28 and J is TRBJ2-1, with 8 bases lining up with TRBD1. With 6 bases clipped from V and 3 bases from J, the junction kept 1 base outside the gene matches. The CDR3 consists of 13 residues. Germline loops: CDR1 MDHEN, CDR2 SYDVKM. The CDR3 region has the DNA TGTGCCAGCAGGGACAGGGACTACAATGAGCAGTTCTTC. As protein: CASRDRDYNEQFF.

This chain connects TRBV11-2 to TRBJ2-7, with 9 bases that match TRBD2. Trimming cost V 5 bases and J 5 bases; bases outside gene matches: 7. Germline V gene lookup returns CDR1 SGHAT and CDR2 FQNNGV. This CDR3 region has 14 residues. The CDR3 reads CASSTYGTSHEQYF. The DNA of the CDR3 is TGTGCCAGCAGCACCTACGGGACTAGCCACGAGCAGTACTTC.

The V and J genes are TRBV5-6 and TRBJ1-1, with 7 bases that match TRBD1. This CDR3 contains 14 residues. With 0 bases clipped from V and 4 bases from J, the junction kept 3 bases outside the gene matches. Germline lookup yields CDR1 SGHDT and CDR2 YYEEEE. Here the CDR3 reads CASSLEGAPTEAFF. The CDR3 nucleotides read TGTGCCAGCAGCTTGGAGGGGGCGCCCACTGAAGCTTTCTTT.

V and J are TRBV7-9 and TRBJ2-1; 7 positions agree with TRBD2. The CDR3 is made up of 16 amino acids. V gave up 1 base and J gave up 6 bases; unmatched junction bases: 9. CDR1 and CDR2 from the germline V gene are SEHNR and FQNEAQ (reference sequence). The CDR3 nucleotides read TGTGCCAGCAGCTTAGGGGCGGCGGGAGTGGGCAATGAGCAGTTCTTC. Translating it yields CASSLGAAGVGNEQFF.

The gene calls are TRBV6-4 and TRBJ2-2, with 9 nucleotides matching TRBD2. This CDR3 spans 15 amino acids. Looked up from germline, CDR1 is MRHNA and CDR2 is SNTAGT. Unmatched junction bases numbered 2, after V lost 0 bases and J lost 6 bases. The CDR3 DNA reads TGTGCCAGCAGTGACTCTGCGGGGGGGCCCGGGGAGCTGTTTTTT. It codes for CASSDSAGGPGELFF.

This clone has just one count. J is TRBJ2-6 and V is TRBV7-2; D remains unclear. Between the trimmed V and J ends, which lost 0 bases and 0 bases, there was a span of 3 bases. Per the germline V gene, CDR1 is SGHTA and CDR2 is FQGNSA. This CDR3 spans 15 amino acids. The chain's CDR3 is CASSLASSGANVLTF. The CDR3 nucleotides read TGTGCCAGCAGCTTAGCCAGCTCTGGGGCCAACGTCCTGACTTTC.

The chain is built from TRBV11-2 and TRBJ1-1; no clear D. The V and J ends lost 5 bases and 11 bases respectively, with 6 bases between them. The CDR3 totals 9 residues. Germline loops: CDR1 SGHAT, CDR2 FQNNGV. As DNA, the CDR3 is TGTGCCAGCAGCCCACTGGCTTTCTTT. As protein: CASSPLAFF.

CDR3 residues: CSVSGQGGSEQYF. DNA for the CDR3: TGCAGCGTTTCGGGACAGGGCGGTAGCGAGCAGTACTTC. The rearrangement uses TRBV29-1 and TRBJ2-7; 9 nucleotides agree with TRBD1. CDR3 length equals 13 residues. Trimming cost V 5 bases and J 6 bases; bases outside gene matches: 8. Per germline, CDR1 SQVTM and CDR2 ANQGSEA.

The chain combines TRBV18 with TRBJ2-1; D might be TRBD1 (6 bases). CDR1 and CDR2 (germline): KGHSH, LQKENI. The CDR3 contains 14 residues. The germline V and J ends were trimmed by 4 bases and 1 base, with 8 bases remaining between them. The DNA of the CDR3 is TGTGCCAGCTCACACACAGGGTCCTACAATGAGCAGTTCTTC. Amino acids: CASSHTGSYNEQFF.

This chain connects TRBV2 to TRBJ2-3, with 9 nucleotides matching TRBD2. Germline-derived CDR1 and CDR2 are SNHLY and FYNNEI. V was clipped by 4 bases and J by 6 bases; unmatched bases: 8. This CDR3 contains 15 residues. The CDR3 here is CASSGVGSGSDTQYF. The CDR3 bases are TGTGCCAGCAGTGGGGTTGGTAGCGGGAGCGATACGCAGTATTTT.

This chain links TRBV12-2 with TRBJ1-5; no DNA check was done on the table's D call, TRBD1. TRBV12-2 is listed as a pseudogene. The CDR3 runs 17 residues. The CDR3 sequence: CASRLKFFQGVNQPQHF. The CDR3 DNA reads as TGTGCAAGTCGCTTAAAATTTTTCCAGGGGGTAAATCAGCCCCAGCATTTT.

The V and J genes are TRBV5-1 and TRBJ2-7; perhaps TRBD1 as D (5 bases). Looked up from germline, CDR1 is SGHRS and CDR2 is YFSETQ. Trimming left V 2 bases short and J 5 bases short, with 11 bases between. The CDR3 is 13 residues long. This chain's CDR3 is CASSFLGANEQYF. CDR3 bases: TGCGCCAGCAGCTTTTTAGGGGCTAACGAGCAGTACTTC.

The chain is built from TRBV4-2 and TRBJ1-1, with 10 bases aligning to TRBD1. CDR1 LGHNA and CDR2 YNFKEQ come from the germline V gene. Trimming cost V 4 bases and J 4 bases; bases outside gene matches: 9. The CDR3 covers 16 residues. CDR3 nucleotides: TGTGCCAGCAGCCCGCAGGGACAGGGGATAGGCACTGAAGCTTTCTTT. Encoded protein: CASSPQGQGIGTEAFF.

The gene calls are TRBV9 and TRBJ2-1; possible D gene TRBD1, 6 bases. CDR1 and CDR2 (germline): SGDLS, YYNGEE. V was trimmed by 0 bases and J by 0 bases, leaving 7 bases between them. The CDR3 totals 15 residues. CDR3 in amino acids: CASSVVGGSYNEQFF. The CDR3, as DNA: TGTGCCAGCAGCGTAGTAGGGGGCTCCTACAATGAGCAGTTCTTC.

The chain employs TRBV15 and TRBJ1-3; D is undetermined. Between the trimmed V and J ends, which lost 0 bases and 7 bases, there was a span of 13 bases. Germline V gene data show CDR1 as LNHNV and CDR2 as YYDKDF (reference sequence). The CDR3 runs 15 residues. The CDR3 DNA reads TGTGCCACCAGCAGAGATCGAGGAGGGAGGAACACCATATATTTT. It yields the protein CATSRDRGGRNTIYF.

This chain joins TRBV5-1 and TRBJ1-4; unclear D gene. CDR3 length equals 13 residues. Germline values: CDR1 SGHRS, CDR2 YFSETQ. V was clipped by 4 bases and J by 7 bases, with 11 bases between them. In DNA form, the CDR3 reads TGCGCCAGCAGCCCACATTGGCCTGAAAAACTGTTTTTT. Its translation is CASSPHWPEKLFF. Based on the CDR3 plus reference TRBV5-1 and TRBJ1-4, the full variable domain is KAGVTQTPRYLIKTRGQQVTLSCSPISGHRSVSWYQQTPGQGLQFLFEYFSETQRNKGNFPGRFSGRQFSNSRSEMNVSTLELGDSALYLCASSPHWPEKLFFGSGTQLSVL.

Relative to its sample, this clone is medium-sized. The chain recombines TRBV27 with TRBJ2-1; 7 nucleotides align to TRBD2. Germline-derived CDR1 and CDR2 are MNHEY and SMNVEV (reference sequence). J lost 5 bases, V lost 4 bases, and 5 bases had no gene match. This CDR3 contains 14 residues. In DNA, the CDR3 is TGTGCCAGCAGTTGGGGGGGGGTCGACAATGAGCAGTTCTTC. Protein sequence: CASSWGGVDNEQFF.

A single count supports this clone. The chain carries TRBV18 and TRBJ2-7, with 10 bases matching TRBD2. Germline trimming cut 4 bases from V and 4 bases from J; bases unmatched to any gene: 4. There are 14 residues in the CDR3. CDR1 and CDR2 from the germline V gene are KGHSH and LQKENI. The CDR3 DNA is TGTGCCAGCTCACGGGAGACTAGCGGGTACGAGCAGTACTTC. This sequence encodes CASSRETSGYEQYF.

This rearrangement joins TRBV19 to TRBJ2-7; D unresolved. CDR3 length: 15 amino acids. Germline CDR1 and CDR2: LNHDA and SQIVND (reference sequence). V shed 2 bases and J shed 3 bases, with 14 bases lying between them. The DNA of the CDR3 is TGTGCCAGTAGTATATATTCGGGTTCGGGCTACGAGCAGTACTTC. Translating gives CASSIYSGSGYEQYF.

The chain's CDR3 is CASSTGGVRVETQYF. The CDR3 coding sequence is TGTGCCAGTAGTACAGGGGGCGTACGGGTCGAGACCCAGTACTTC. The chain recombines TRBV19 with TRBJ2-5; 8 bases match TRBD1. The trim removed 4 bases at V and 5 bases at J, leaving 9 bases unmatched. There are 15 residues in the CDR3. CDR1 and CDR2 from the germline V gene are LNHDA and SQIVND (reference sequence). The full variable domain, with the rest looked up from reference TRBV19 and TRBJ2-5, is DGGITQSPKYLFRKEGQNVTLSCEQNLNHDAMYWYRQDPGQGLRLIYYSQIVNDFQKGDIAEGYSVSREKKESFPLTVTSAQKNPTAFYLCASSTGGVRVETQYFGPGTRLLVL.

The chain employs TRBV27 and TRBJ1-1, with D uncertain. Deletions cut 7 bases from V and 3 bases from J, with 12 bases between. Germline CDR1 MNHEY, CDR2 SMNVEV (reference sequence). There are 13 residues in the CDR3. The CDR3 DNA is TGTGCCAGCACCGTAAGTGCGCACACTGAAGCTTTCTTT. Its translation: CASTVSAHTEAFF.

V and J are TRBV25-1 and TRBJ1-6, with D uncertain. V was clipped by 6 bases and J by 5 bases, with 11 bases between them. Germline V gives CDR1 MGHDK, CDR2 SYGVNS. The CDR3 covers 14 residues. The CDR3 DNA reads TGTGCCAGCAGCCCCGGAACAGATAATTCACCCCTCCACTTT. Residues: CASSPGTDNSPLHF.